A selection of T cell receptor beta chains follows, all from one sample in a study of B cell selection in AIRE deficiency. The table came from immunoSEQ multiplex PCR; TCRdb's copy has only in-frame clones and leaves some out. This table has roughly 1,800 clones, 84% appearing once. The sample consisted of CD4+CD25+ Tregs sorted from PBMCs. Source of these receptors: a human donor in good health. Each CDR3 is given with its conserved first and last residue. A D gene is named only where the DNA matches it firmly. The size entry is marked missing in some rows and otherwise reads once, few, many or a size class.

d_gene	v_gene	abundance	len	j_gene	CDR3aa	CDR3nt
.	TRBV6-5	once	12	TRBJ2-7	CASSRDAYEQYF	TGTGCCAGCAGTCGGGATGCCTACGAGCAGTACTTC
.	TRBV5-1	.	17	TRBJ1-1	CASSLGWGGVVGTEAFF	TGCGCCAGCAGCTTGGGTTGGGGTGGGGTGGTGGGCACTGAAGCTTTCTTT
.	TRBV6-1	.	15	TRBJ1-2	CASSPGHTRGYGYTF	TGTGCCAGCAGCCCCGGACATACTAGGGGGTATGGCTACACCTTC
TRBD1	TRBV5-4	.	16	TRBJ1-2	CASSLAGTAFNYGYTF	TGTGCCAGCAGCTTGGCCGGGACAGCCTTCAACTATGGCTACACCTTC
TRBD2	TRBV11-2	.	16	TRBJ2-7	CASSDGLAGGDYEQYF	TGTGCCAGCAGCGACGGACTAGCGGGAGGGGACTACGAGCAGTACTTC
.	TRBV27	.	11	TRBJ2-7	CASSFLDEQYF	TGTGCCAGCAGTTTTCTGGACGAGCAGTACTTC
.	TRBV7-2	.	15	TRBJ1-5	CASSLAGREAQPQHF	TGTGCCAGCAGCTTAGCCGGCAGAGAGGCTCAGCCCCAGCATTTT
.	TRBV18	.	13	TRBJ2-2	CASSVKNTGELFF	TGTGCCAGCTCGGTGAAGAACACCGGGGAGCTGTTTTTT
.	TRBV10-3	.	14	TRBJ2-7	CAISEEAVSYEQYF	TGTGCCATCAGTGAAGAGGCGGTCTCCTACGAGCAGTACTTC
.	TRBV21-1	.	13	TRBJ2-2	CASSKQNTGELFF	TGTGCCAGCAGCAAACAGAACACCGGGGAGCTGTTTTTT
TRBD1	TRBV9	.	11	TRBJ2-1	CASSAGTGLFF	TGTGCCAGCAGCGCCGGGACAGGCCTGTTCTTC
.	TRBV29-1	.	14	TRBJ1-2	CSAQGQRGGYGYTF	TGCAGCGCCCAGGGGCAGAGAGGGGGCTATGGCTACACCTTC
.	TRBV7-2	.	14	TRBJ2-2	CASSLGGRPGELFF	TGTGCCAGCAGCTTGGGAGGACGACCCGGGGAGCTGTTTTTT
TRBD1	TRBV6-6	once	16	TRBJ2-3	CASSYPTGSLSGAQYF	TGTGCCAGCAGTTACCCGACAGGGAGCCTCTCGGGTGCGCAGTATTTT
.	TRBV6-5	.	14	TRBJ1-1	CASSYSNRNTEAFF	TGTGCCAGCAGTTACTCAAACAGAAACACTGAAGCTTTCTTT
.	TRBV11-2	.	10	TRBJ2-1	CASSLREQFF	TGTGCCAGCAGCTTGCGGGAGCAGTTCTTC
TRBD1	TRBV7-6	.	16	TRBJ1-5	CASSLPDRDGSQPQHF	TGTGCCAGCAGCTTACCCGACAGGGATGGTAGTCAGCCCCAGCATTTT
.	TRBV4-1	.	11	TRBJ2-3	CASSQDTTQYF	TGCGCCAGCAGCCAAGATACTACGCAGTATTTT
TRBD1	TRBV9	.	17	TRBJ2-3	CASSVAAGTGGRDTQYF	TGTGCCAGCAGCGTAGCAGCCGGGACAGGGGGCAGAGATACGCAGTATTTT
.	TRBV23-1	.	18	TRBJ2-6	CASSIDITQQSRANVLTF	TGCGCCAGCAGTATAGATATTACGCAACAAAGTCGGGCCAACGTCCTGACTTTC
.	TRBV5-1	once	14	TRBJ1-1	CASSFRQTNTEAFF	TGCGCCAGCAGCTTTAGGCAGACGAACACTGAAGCTTTCTTT
TRBD2	TRBV19	few	15	TRBJ2-5	CASSMGNGRGETQYF	TGTGCCAGTAGTATGGGCAACGGGAGGGGAGAGACCCAGTACTTC